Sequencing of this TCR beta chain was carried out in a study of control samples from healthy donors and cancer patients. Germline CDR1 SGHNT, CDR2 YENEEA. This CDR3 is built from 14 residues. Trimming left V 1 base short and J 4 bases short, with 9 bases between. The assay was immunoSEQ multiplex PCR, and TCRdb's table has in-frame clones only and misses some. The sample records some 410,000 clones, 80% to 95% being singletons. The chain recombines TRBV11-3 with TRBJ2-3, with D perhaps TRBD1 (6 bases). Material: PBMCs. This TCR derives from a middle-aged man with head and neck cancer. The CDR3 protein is CASSLVQGADTQYF. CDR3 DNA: TGTGCCAGCAGCTTAGTACAGGGAGCAGATACGCAGTATTTT.